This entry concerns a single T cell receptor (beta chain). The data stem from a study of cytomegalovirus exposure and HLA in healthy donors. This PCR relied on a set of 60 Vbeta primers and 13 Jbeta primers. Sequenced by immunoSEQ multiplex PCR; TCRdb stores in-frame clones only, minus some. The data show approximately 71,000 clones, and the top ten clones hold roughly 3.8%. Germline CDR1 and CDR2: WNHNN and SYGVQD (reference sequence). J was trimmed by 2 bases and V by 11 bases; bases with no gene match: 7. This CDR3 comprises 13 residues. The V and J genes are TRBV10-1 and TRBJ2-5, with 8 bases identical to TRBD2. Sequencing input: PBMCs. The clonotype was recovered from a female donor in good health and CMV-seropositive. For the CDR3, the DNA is TGCGCCTCCGGGGCTAGCGGGCAAGAGACCCAGTACTTC. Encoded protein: CASGASGQETQYF.